This T cell receptor beta chain was documented in a study of blood T cell repertoires in COVID-19. Study-wide background: The United States, Italy and Spain were the sources of the acute and convalescent COVID-19 samples. T cells, B-cell-depleted T cells, or PBMCs supplied cDNA or gDNA.

Germline values: CDR1 LGHNA, CDR2 YSLEER. The CDR3 has 16 amino acids. V shed 1 base, J shed 1 base, and the junction held 5 bases outside the gene matches. Using immunoSEQ multiplex PCR, the repertoire was profiled, and TCRdb retains in-frame clones only, with some absent. In the table there are about 89,000 clones, roughly 90% of which are singletons. This TCR derives from a man of 80 years or more with active or convalescent COVID-19. Sequencing was carried out using peripheral blood. The V gene is TRBV4-3, the J gene TRBJ2-7; 9 bases are a match to TRBD1. CDR3 region: CASSQGTGGASYEQYF. The CDR3 DNA reads TGCGCCAGCAGCCAAGGAACAGGGGGCGCATCCTACGAGCAGTACTTC.